The source of this TCR beta chain is a study of T-cell reconstitution after alpha-beta-depleted transplantation in children (dated by TCRdb to 2016 to 2017). With regard to the full study: Using TCR repertoire profiling, the study quantitatively followed how T-cell immune reconstitution unfolded in children after TCRalphabeta/CD19-depleted allogeneic hematopoietic cell transplantation.

This clonotype showed up many times. The antigen it binds to is not known. Base qualities are missing; no much larger clone stands one base away. Points the paper makes about the study in general: In some patients, high TCRbeta diversity at day 60 was attributed to recipient T cells and intrathymic progenitors that had survived conditioning. Hyperexpanded clone frequencies declined over subsequent months; after one year, T-cell counts and TCRbeta diversity were mostly attributed to newly produced T cells. Apparently early alphabetaT-cell count recovery about two months after transplant reportedly relied on only several hundred rapidly expanded clones derived from non-depleted graft cells.

Library generation was performed with PCR. The sequencer was an Illumina HiSeq 2500. Molecular barcoding was employed in the preparation of TCR libraries, with unique molecular identifiers being used to normalize TCRbeta repertoire quantification. The public reads were quality trimmed at Q25 with fastp and then assembled into clones with MiXCR by TCRdb, keeping productive beta chains. Merged by CDR3 protein, the rows form single entries marked with the most common genes and DNA. The sample profile shows around 94,000 distinct CDR3 sequences; around 6% of them were found once. The ten largest account for 5.5% to 6.5% of the sample. Per the publication, the time point label means: day 60 (about 2 months) after transplantation. The treatment or condition label here, explained by the study, means: allogeneic hematopoietic cell transplantation with graft depleted of TCRalphabeta T cells and CD19 B cells. The transplant recipients were children given TCRalphabeta/CD19-depleted allogeneic hematopoietic cell grafts.

Counted from cysteine to phenylalanine, this CDR3 has 14 amino acids. Here the CDR3 DNA is all that survives: 42 bases in frame from base 1. CDR1 MGHDK and CDR2 SYGVNS were looked up in the germline V gene. At the junction V is shortened by 1 base and J by 2 bases, with 9 bases in between. The V and J genes are TRBV25-1 and TRBJ2-7; the D call is possibly TRBD1 or TRBD2, each sharing 6 bases. The material sequenced was PBMCs, mostly from graft donor cells, taken 60 days after TCRalphabeta/CD19-depleted stem cell transplant. The sequence was obtained from a female patient between 2 and 15 years old who had a stem cell transplant for Fanconi anemia, so the T cells may come from the graft donor. Read as DNA, the sequence is TGTGCCAGCAGTGAATTTGGGGGGCCCTACGAGCAGTACTTC. It codes for CASSEFGGPYEQYF.